This T cell receptor beta chain was observed in a study of blood T cell repertoires in COVID-19. In the study overall: The origin of the acute and convalescent COVID-19 samples was the United States, Italy and Spain. In each case, the material was cDNA or gDNA derived from T cells, B-cell-depleted T cells, or PBMCs.

This clone has just a few counts. Authors' analysis steps: How many nucleated cells were present was estimated from reference gene primer amplification. TCRdb's table, derived via immunoSEQ multiplex PCR, lists solely in-frame clones and lacks some. That table is the source of V, J and clone size, and D and trimming were worked out from the DNA. In the table there are about 210,000 clones, around 80% of which are singletons. The CDR3 totals 15 residues. The germline V and J ends were trimmed by 1 base and 0 bases, with 8 bases remaining between them. Germline V gene data show CDR1 as SGHDT and CDR2 as YYEEEE.

The TCR was taken from a middle-aged woman with acute or convalescent COVID-19. V gene TRBV5-6 combines with J gene TRBJ2-1, with D unresolved. Material for sequencing was peripheral blood. Here the CDR3 DNA reads TGTGCCAGCAGCTTGACTCCGCTCTCCTACAATGAGCAGTTCTTC. Encoded protein: CASSLTPLSYNEQFF. Filled out from reference TRBV5-6 and TRBJ2-1, the complete variable domain reads DAGVTQSPTHLIKTRGQQVTLRCSPKSGHDTVSWYQQALGQGPQFIFQYYEEEERQRGNFPDRFSGHQFPNYSSELNVNALLLGDSALYLCASSLTPLSYNEQFFGPGTRLTVL.